This note documents a single T cell receptor (beta chain) sequence. Its antigen is not identified. The sample is drawn from a study of shared clonotypes between healthy human individuals. Regarding the study as a whole: Despite large depth, rarefaction showed incomplete sorted-subset sequencing. About 5% of naive CD4 clonotypes were common to a handful of donors.

Trimming took off 1 base at V and 4 bases at J, with 17 bases between the two ends. Germline CDR1 and CDR2: SGDLS and YYNGEE. The CDR3 totals 16 residues. Every subset's genomic DNA went evenly onto several immunoSEQ plates. Some clones are missing from TCRdb's copy, which holds only in-frame ones; the method was immunoSEQ multiplex PCR. The sample includes around 2.1 million clones, approximately 95% of them seen just once. This sequence joins TRBV9 and TRBJ2-5, with D unresolved. This receptor was identified in a young man in good health. What was sequenced was naive CD4+ T cells sorted from blood. Described subset: CD45RA+ positively selected. The CDR3 protein is CASSVLPLGSIETQYF. CDR3 nucleotide sequence: TGTGCCAGCAGCGTATTACCTCTGGGTTCAATAGAGACCCAGTACTTC.